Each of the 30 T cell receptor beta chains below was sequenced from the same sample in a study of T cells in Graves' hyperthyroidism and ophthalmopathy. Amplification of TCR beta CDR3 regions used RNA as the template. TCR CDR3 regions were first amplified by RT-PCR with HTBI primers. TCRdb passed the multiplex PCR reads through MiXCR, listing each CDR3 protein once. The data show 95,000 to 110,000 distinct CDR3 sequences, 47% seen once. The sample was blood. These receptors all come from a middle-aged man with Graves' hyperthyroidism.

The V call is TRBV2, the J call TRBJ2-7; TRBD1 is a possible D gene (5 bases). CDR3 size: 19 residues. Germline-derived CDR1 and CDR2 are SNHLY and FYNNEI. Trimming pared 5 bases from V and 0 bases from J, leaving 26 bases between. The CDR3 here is CASSFSALVDRRDSYEQYF. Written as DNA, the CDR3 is TGTGCCAGCAGTTTTTCCGCCCTCGTTGACAGACGAGACTCCTACGAGCAGTACTTC.

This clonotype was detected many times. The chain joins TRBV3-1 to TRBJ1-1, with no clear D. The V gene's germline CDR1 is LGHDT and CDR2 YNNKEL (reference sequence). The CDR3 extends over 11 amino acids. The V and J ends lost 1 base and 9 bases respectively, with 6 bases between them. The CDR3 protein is CASSQAMKAFF. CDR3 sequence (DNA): TGTGCCAGCAGCCAAGCCATGAAAGCTTTCTTT.

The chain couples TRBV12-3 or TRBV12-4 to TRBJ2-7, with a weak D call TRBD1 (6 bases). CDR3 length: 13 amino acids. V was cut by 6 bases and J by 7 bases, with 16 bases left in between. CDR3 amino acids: CASSPDRFREQYF. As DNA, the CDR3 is TGTGCCAGCAGCCCTGACAGGTTTAGGGAGCAGTACTTC.

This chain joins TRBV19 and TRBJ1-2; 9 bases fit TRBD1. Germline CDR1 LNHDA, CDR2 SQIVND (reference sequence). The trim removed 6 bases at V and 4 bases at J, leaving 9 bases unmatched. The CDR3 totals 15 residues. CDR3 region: CASSTRTGVSYGYTF. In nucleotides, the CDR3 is TGTGCCAGTAGCACTCGGACAGGGGTTAGCTATGGCTACACCTTC.

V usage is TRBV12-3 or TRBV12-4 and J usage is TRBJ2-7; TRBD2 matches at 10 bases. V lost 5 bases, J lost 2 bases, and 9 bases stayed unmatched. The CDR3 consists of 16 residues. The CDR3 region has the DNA TGTGCCAGCAGTCCCCAGCGGGAGGGTCTCGCCTACGAGCAGTACTTC. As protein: CASSPQREGLAYEQYF.

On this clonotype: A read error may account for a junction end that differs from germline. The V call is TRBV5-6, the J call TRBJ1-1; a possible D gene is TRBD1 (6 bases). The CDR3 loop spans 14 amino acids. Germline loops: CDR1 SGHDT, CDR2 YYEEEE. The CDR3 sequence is CARSSDSLETEAFF. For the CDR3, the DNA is TGTGCCAGAAGCTCGGACAGCCTGGAAACTGAAGCGTTCTTT. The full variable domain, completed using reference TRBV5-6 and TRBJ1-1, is DAGVTQSPTHLIKTRGQQVTLRCSPKSGHDTVSWYQQALGQGPQFIFQYYEEEERQRGNFPDRFSGHQFPNYSSELNVNALLLGDSALYLCARSSDSLETEAFFGQGTRLTVV.

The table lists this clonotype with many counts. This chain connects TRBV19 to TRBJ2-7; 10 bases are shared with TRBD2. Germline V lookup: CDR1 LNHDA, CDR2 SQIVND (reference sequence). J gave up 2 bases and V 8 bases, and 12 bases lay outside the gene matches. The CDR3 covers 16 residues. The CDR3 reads CASAGPSGTSAYEQYF. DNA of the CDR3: TGTGCCAGTGCCGGCCCCTCTGGGACTAGCGCCTACGAGCAGTACTTC.

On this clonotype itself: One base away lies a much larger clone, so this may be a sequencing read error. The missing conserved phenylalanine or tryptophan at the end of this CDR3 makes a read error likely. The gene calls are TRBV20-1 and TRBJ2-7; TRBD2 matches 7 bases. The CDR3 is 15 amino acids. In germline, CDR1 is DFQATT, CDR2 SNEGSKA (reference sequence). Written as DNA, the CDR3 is TGCAGTACTAGAGACTCGGCTAGCGGCTCCTACGAGCAGTACTCC. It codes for CSTRDSASGSYEQYS.

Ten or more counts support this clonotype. The CDR3 DNA is TGTGCCAGCAGTCCCGGGGGGCCCAATCAGCCCCAGCATTTT. This encodes CASSPGGPNQPQHF. V usage is TRBV25-1 and J usage is TRBJ1-5, with D possibly matching TRBD1 (6 bases). The V end was cut by 5 bases, the J end by 3 bases, with 11 bases between. Germline V gene data show CDR1 as MGHDK and CDR2 as SYGVNS. This CDR3 has 14 amino acids.

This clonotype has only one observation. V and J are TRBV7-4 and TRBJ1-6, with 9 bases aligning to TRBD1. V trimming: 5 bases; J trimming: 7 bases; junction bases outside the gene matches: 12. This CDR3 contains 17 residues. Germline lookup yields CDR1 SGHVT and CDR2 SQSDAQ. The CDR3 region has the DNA TGTGCCAGCAGCCCCCGGGGGGGGGACAGGGAGAATTCACCCCTCCACTTT. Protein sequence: CASSPRGGDRENSPLHF. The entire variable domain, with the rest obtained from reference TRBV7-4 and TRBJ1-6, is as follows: GAGVSQSPRYKVAKRGRDVALRCDSISGHVTLYWYRQTLGQGSEVLTYSQSDAQRDKSGRPSGRFSAERPERSVSTLKIQRTEQGDSAVYLCASSPRGGDRENSPLHFGNGTRLTVT.

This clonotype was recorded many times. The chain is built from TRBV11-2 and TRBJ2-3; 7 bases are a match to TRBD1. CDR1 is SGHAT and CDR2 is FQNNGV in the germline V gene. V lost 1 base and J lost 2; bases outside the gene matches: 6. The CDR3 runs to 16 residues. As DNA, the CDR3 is TGTGCCAGCAGCTTAGGGCAGGGGGTCAACACAGATACGCAGTATTTT. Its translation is CASSLGQGVNTDTQYF.

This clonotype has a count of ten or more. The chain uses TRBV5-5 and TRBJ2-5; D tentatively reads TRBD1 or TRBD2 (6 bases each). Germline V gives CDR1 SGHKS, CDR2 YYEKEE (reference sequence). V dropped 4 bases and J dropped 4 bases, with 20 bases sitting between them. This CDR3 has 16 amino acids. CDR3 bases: TGTGCCAGCAGCCGGGATCCGGGGGCAATGGGAGAGACCCAGTACTTC. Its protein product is CASSRDPGAMGETQYF.

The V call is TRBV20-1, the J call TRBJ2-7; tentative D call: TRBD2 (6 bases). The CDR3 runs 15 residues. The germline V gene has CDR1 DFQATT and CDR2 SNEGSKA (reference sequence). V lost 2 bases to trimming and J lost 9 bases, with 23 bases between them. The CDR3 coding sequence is TGCAGTGCTAGATCCAGGCTGGCGGGATTGAACGGGCAGTACTTC. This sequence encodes CSARSRLAGLNGQYF.

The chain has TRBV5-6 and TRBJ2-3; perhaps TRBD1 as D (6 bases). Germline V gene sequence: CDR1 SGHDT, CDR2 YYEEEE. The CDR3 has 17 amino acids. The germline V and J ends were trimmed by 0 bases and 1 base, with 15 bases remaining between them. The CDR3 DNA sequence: TGTGCCAGCAGCTTGGATGGGCCAGGGGTCCGCACAGATACGCAGTATTTT. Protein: CASSLDGPGVRTDTQYF.

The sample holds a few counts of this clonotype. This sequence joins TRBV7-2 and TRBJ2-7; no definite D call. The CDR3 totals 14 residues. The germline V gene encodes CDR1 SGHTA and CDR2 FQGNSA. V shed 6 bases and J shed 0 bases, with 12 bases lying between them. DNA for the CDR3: TGTGCCAGCAGTTTAACAGTGAGCTCCTACGAGCAGTACTTC. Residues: CASSLTVSSYEQYF.

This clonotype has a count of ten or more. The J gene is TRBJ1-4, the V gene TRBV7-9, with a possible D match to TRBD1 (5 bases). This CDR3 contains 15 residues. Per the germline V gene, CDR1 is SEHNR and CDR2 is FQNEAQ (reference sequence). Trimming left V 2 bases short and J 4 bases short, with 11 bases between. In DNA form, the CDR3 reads TGTGCCAGCAGCTTACGGGACGGAGATAATGAAAAACTGTTTTTT. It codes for CASSLRDGDNEKLFF.

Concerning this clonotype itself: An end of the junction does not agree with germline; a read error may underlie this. CDR3 coding DNA: TGCGCCAGCAGCTGGCCGCGGGGGGGAGGGGGCCCGAACACTGAAGCTGTCTTT. It yields the protein CASSWPRGGGGPNTEAVF. This sequence joins TRBV5-1 and TRBJ1-1, with 7 bases fitting TRBD1. This CDR3 is built from 18 residues. Germline-derived CDR1 and CDR2 are SGHRS and YFSETQ.

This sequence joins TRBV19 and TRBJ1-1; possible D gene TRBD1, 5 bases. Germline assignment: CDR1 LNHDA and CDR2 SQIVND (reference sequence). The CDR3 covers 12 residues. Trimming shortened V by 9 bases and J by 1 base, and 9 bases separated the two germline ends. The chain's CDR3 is CASGGRNTEAFF. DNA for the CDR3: TGTGCCAGCGGGGGTCGGAACACTGAAGCTTTCTTT.

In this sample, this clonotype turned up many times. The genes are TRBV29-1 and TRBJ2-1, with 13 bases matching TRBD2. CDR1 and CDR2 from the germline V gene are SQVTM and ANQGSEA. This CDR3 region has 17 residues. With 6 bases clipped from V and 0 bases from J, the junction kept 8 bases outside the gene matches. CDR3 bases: TGCAGCGTACCCGGGACTAGCGGGAAAAGCTCCTACAATGAGCAGTTCTTC. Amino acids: CSVPGTSGKSSYNEQFF.

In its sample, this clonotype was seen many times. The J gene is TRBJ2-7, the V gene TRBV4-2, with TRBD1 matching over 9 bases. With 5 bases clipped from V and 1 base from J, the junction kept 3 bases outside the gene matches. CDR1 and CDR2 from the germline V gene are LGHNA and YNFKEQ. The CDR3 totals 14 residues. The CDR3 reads CASSADRGSYEQYF. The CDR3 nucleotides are TGTGCCAGCAGCGCAGACAGGGGGTCCTACGAGCAGTACTTC.

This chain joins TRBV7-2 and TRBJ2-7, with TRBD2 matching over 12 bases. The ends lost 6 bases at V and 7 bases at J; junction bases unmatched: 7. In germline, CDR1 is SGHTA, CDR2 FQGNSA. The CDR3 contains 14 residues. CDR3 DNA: TGTGCCAGCAGACTAGCGGGGGGACCCAATGAGCAGTACTTC. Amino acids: CASRLAGGPNEQYF.

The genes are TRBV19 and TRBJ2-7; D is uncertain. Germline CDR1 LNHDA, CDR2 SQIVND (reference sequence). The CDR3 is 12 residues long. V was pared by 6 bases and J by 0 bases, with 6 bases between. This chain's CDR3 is CASRWNSYEQYF. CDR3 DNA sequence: TGTGCCAGTAGGTGGAACTCCTACGAGCAGTACTTC.

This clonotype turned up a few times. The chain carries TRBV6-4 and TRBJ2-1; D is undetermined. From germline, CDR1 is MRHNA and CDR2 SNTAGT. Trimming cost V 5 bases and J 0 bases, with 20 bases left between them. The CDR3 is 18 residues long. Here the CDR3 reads CASSPTGPHFSSYNEQFF. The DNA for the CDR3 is TGTGCCAGCAGTCCTACCGGGCCCCACTTCAGCTCCTACAATGAGCAGTTCTTC.

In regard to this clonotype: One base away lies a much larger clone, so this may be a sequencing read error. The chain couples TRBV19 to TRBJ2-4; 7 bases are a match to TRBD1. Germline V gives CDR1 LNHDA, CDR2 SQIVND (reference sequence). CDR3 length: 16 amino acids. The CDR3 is CASSNTGVLAKNIQHF. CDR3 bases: TGTGCCAGTAGTAACACAGGGGTCTTAGCCAAAAACATTCAGCACTTC.

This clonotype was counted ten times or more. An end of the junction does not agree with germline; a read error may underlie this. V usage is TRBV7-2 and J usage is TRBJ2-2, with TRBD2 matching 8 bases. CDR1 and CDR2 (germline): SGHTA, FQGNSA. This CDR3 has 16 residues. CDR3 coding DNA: TGTGCCAGCAGATCCCCCGGGACTAGTAGCACCGGGGAGCTGCTTTTT. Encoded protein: CASRSPGTSSTGELLF. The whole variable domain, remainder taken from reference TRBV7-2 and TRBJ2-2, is GAGVSQSPSNKVTEKGKDVELRCDPISGHTALYWYRQSLGQGLEFLIYFQGNSAPDKSGLPSDRFSAERTGGSVSTLTIQRTQQEDSAVYLCASRSPGTSSTGELLFGEGSRLTVL.

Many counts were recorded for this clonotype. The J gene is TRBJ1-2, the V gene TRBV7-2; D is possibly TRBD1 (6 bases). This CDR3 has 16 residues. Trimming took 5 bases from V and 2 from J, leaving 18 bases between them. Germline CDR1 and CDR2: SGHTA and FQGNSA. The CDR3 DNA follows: TGTGCCAGCAGCCGCCAACCAGACAGGACAAACTATGGCTACACCTTC. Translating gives CASSRQPDRTNYGYTF.

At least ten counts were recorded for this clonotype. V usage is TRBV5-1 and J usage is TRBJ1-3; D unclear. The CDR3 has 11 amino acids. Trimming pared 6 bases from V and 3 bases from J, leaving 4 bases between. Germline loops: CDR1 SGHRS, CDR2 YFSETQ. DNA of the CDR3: TGCGCCAGCAAATATGGAAACACCATATATTTT. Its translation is CASKYGNTIYF.

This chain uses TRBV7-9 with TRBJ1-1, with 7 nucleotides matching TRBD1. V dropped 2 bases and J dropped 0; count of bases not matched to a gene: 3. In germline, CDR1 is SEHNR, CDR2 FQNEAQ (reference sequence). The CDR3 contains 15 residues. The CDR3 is CASSLTGQLNTEAFF. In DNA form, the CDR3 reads TGTGCCAGCAGCTTAACGGGACAGCTGAACACTGAAGCTTTCTTT.

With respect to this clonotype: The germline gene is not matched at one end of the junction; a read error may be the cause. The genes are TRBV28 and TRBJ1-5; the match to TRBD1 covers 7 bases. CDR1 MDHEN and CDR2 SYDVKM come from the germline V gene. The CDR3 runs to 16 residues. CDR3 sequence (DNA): TGTGCCACCAGTTTCAGAAACAGGGGTCTAAGGCAGCCCCAGCATTTT. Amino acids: CATSFRNRGLRQPQHF. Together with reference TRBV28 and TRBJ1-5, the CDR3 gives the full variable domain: DVKVTQSSRYLVKRTGEKVFLECVQDMDHENMFWYRQDPGLGLRLIYFSYDVKMKEKGDIPEGYSVSREKKERFSLILESASTNQTSMYLCATSFRNRGLRQPQHFGDGTRLSIL.

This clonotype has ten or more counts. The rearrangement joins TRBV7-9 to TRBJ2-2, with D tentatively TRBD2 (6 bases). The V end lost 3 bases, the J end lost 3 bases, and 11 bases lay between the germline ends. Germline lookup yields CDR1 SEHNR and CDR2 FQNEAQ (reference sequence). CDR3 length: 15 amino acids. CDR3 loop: CASSFVAEHTGELFF. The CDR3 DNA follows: TGTGCCAGCAGCTTCGTAGCGGAGCACACCGGGGAGCTGTTTTTT.